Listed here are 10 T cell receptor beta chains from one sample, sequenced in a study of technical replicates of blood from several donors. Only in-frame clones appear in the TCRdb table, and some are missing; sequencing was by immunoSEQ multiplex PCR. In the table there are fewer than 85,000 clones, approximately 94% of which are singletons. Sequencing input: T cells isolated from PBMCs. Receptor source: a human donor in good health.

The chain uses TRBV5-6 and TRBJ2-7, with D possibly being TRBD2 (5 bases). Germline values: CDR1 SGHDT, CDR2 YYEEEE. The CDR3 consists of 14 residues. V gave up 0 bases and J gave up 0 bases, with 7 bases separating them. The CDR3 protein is CASSLAGISYEQYF. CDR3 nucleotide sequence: TGTGCCAGCAGCTTGGCGGGGATCTCCTACGAGCAGTACTTC.

CDR3 nucleotides: TGTGCCAGCAGCCCACGGGGGGGGGTCAATGAGCAGTTCTTC. This gives the protein CASSPRGGVNEQFF. The chain recombines TRBV6-5 with TRBJ2-1, with TRBD2 identical over 8 bases. This CDR3 contains 14 residues. The germline CDR1 and CDR2 sequences are MNHEY and SVGAGI. V gave up 6 bases and J gave up 6 bases; unmatched junction bases: 7.

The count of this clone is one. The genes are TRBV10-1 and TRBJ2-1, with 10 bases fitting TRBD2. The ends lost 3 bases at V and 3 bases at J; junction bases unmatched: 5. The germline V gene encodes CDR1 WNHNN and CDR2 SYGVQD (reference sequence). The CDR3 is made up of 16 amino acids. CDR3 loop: CASSESGLADYNEQFF. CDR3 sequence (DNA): TGCGCCAGCAGTGAATCCGGACTAGCGGACTACAATGAGCAGTTCTTC.

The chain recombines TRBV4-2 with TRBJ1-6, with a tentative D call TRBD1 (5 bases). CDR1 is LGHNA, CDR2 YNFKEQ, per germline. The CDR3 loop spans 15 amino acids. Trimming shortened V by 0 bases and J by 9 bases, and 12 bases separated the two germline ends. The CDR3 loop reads CASSQERGSSSPLHF. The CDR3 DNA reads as TGTGCCAGCAGCCAAGAACGGGGGTCTAGTTCACCCCTCCACTTT.

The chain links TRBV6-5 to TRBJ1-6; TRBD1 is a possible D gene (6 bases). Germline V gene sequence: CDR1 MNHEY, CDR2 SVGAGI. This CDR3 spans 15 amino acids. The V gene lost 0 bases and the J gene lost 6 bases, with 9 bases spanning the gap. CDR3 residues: CASSYSVQGNSPLHF. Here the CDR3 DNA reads TGTGCCAGCAGTTACTCTGTACAGGGTAATTCACCCCTCCACTTT.

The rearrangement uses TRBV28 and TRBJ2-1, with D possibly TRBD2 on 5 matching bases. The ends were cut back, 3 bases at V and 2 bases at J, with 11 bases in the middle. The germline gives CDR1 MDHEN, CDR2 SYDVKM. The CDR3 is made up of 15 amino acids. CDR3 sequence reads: CASSFGGYTYNEQFF. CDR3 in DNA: TGTGCCAGCAGTTTTGGCGGGTATACCTACAATGAGCAGTTCTTC.

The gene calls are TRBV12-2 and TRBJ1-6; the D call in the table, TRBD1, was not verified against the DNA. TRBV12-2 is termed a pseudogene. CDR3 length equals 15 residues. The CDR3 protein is CASRLEGIEHSPLHF. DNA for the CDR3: TGTGCAAGTCGCTTAGAGGGGATCGAGCATTCACCCCTCCACTTT.

CDR3 sequence (DNA): TGTGCCAGTTGTCCAGGGCGGCGTTTGAACACCATATATTTT. Protein sequence: CASCPGRRLNTIYF. V is TRBV19 and J is TRBJ1-3; maybe TRBD1 (5 bases). The length of the CDR3 is 14 residues. Germline lookup yields CDR1 LNHDA and CDR2 SQIVND (reference sequence). V shed 8 bases and J shed 7 bases, with 18 bases lying between them.

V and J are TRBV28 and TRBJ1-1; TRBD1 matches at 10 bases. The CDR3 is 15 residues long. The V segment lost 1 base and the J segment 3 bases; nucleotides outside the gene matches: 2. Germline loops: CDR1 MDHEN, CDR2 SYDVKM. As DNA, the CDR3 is TGTGCCAGCAGTTTATATGGGACAGGGGACACTGAAGCTTTCTTT. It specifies CASSLYGTGDTEAFF.

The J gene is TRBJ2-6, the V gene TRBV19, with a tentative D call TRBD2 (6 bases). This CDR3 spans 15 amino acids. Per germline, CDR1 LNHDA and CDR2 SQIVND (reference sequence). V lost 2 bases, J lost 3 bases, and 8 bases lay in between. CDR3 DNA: TGTGCCAGTAGTATAAGCGGGCTTGGGGCCAACGTCCTGACTTTC. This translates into CASSISGLGANVLTF.